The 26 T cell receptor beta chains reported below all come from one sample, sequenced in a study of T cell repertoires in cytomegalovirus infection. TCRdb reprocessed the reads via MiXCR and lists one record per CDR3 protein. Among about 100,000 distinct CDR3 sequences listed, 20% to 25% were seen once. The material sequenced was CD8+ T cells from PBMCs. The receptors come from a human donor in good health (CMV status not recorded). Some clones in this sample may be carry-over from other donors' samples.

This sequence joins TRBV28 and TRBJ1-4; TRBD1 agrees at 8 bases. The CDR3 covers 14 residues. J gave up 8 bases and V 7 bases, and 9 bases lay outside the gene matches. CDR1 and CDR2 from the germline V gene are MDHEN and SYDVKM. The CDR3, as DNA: TGTGCCAGCAACTTGGACAGGGCTGGGGAAAAACTGTTTTTT. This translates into CASNLDRAGEKLFF.

The chain's CDR3 is CASERDSQETQYF. The CDR3 DNA sequence: TGTGCCAGCGAGCGGGACAGCCAAGAGACCCAGTACTTC. The J gene is TRBJ2-5, the V gene TRBV2; either TRBD1 or TRBD2 may fit D (7 bases each). The germline gives CDR1 SNHLY, CDR2 FYNNEI. Trimming left V 8 bases short and J 1 base short, with 11 bases between. CDR3 size: 13 residues. Full variable domain (outside the CDR3, taken from reference TRBV2 and TRBJ2-5): EPEVTQTPSHQVTQMGQEVILRCVPISNHLYFYWYRQILGQKVEFLVSFYNNEISEKSEIFDDQFSVERPDGSNFTLKIRSTKLEDSAMYFCASERDSQETQYFGPGTRLLVL.

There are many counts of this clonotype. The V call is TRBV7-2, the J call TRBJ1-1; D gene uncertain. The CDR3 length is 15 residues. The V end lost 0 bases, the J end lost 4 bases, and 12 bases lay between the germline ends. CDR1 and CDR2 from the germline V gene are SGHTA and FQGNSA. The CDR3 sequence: CASSLAITGSTEAFF. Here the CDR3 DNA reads TGTGCCAGCAGCTTAGCTATAACGGGGAGCACTGAAGCTTTCTTT.

The CDR3 spells CASSELKEQFF. In nucleotides, the CDR3 is TGTGCCAGCAGTGAGCTTAAGGAGCAGTTCTTC. This chain joins TRBV2 and TRBJ2-1; D unresolved. Trimming cost V 3 bases and J 10 bases, with 7 bases left between them. CDR1 is SNHLY, CDR2 FYNNEI, per germline. This CDR3 has 11 amino acids.

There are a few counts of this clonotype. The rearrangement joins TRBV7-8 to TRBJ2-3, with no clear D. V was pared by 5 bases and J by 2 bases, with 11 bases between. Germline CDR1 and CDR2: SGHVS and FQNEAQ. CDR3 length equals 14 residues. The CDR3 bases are TGTGCCAGCAGCCAGACGCCCCTCACAGATACGCAGTATTTT. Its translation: CASSQTPLTDTQYF.

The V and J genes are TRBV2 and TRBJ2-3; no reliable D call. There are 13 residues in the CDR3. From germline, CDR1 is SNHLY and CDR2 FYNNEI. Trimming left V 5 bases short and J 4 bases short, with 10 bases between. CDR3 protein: CASSPSWSDTQYF. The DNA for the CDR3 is TGTGCCAGCAGTCCCAGTTGGTCAGATACGCAGTATTTT.

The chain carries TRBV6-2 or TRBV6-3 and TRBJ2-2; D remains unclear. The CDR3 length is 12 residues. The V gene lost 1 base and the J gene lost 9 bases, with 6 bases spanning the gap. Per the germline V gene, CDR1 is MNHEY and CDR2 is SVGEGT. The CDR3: CASSYWQRELFF. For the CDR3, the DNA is TGTGCCAGCAGTTACTGGCAGAGGGAGCTGTTTTTT.

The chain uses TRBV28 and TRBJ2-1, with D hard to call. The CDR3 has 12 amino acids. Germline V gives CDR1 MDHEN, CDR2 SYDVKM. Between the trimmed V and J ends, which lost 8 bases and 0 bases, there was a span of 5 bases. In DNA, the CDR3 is TGTGCCAGCGGGTACTCCTACAATGAGCAGTTCTTC. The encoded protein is CASGYSYNEQFF.

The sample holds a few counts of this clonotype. In DNA, the CDR3 is TGTGCCATCAGTGACCCGGACAGGTCGGCTTTAGACACAGATACGCAGTATTTT. Residues: CAISDPDRSALDTDTQYF. V gene TRBV10-3 combines with J gene TRBJ2-3; 7 nucleotides match TRBD1. Losses at the gene ends were 3 bases for V and 2 bases for J; bases not matched to a gene: 14. CDR3 length equals 18 residues. Germline-derived CDR1 and CDR2 are ENHRY and SYGVKD.

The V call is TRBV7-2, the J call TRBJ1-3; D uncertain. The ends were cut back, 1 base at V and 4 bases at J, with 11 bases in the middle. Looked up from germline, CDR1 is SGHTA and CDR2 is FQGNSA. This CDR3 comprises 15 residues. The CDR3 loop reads CASSLEFGMGNTIYF. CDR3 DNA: TGTGCCAGCAGCTTAGAGTTTGGGATGGGAAACACCATATATTTT.

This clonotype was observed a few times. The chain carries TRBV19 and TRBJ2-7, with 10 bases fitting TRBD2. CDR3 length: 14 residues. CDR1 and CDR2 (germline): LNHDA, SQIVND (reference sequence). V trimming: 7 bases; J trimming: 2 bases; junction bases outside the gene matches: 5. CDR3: CASTVAGGAYEQYF. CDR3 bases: TGTGCCAGTACCGTAGCGGGAGGCGCCTACGAGCAGTACTTC.

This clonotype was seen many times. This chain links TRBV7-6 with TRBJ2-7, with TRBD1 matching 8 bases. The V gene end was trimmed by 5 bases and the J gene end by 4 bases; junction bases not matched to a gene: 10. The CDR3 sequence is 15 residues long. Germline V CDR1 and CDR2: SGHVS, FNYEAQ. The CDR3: CASSPTGARPYEQYF. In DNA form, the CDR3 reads TGTGCCAGCAGCCCGACAGGGGCCAGGCCTTACGAGCAGTACTTC.

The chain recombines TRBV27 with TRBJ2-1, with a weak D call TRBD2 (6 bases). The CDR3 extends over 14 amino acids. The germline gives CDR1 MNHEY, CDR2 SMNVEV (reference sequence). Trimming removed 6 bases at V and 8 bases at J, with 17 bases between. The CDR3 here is CASSGRLEGDEQFF. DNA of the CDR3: TGTGCCAGCAGCGGTCGGCTGGAGGGCGATGAGCAGTTCTTC.

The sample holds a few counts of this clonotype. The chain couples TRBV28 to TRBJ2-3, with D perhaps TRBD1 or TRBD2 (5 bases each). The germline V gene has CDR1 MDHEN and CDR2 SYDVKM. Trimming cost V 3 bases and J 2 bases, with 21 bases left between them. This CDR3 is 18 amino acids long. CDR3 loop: CASSFITLGTFDTDTQYF. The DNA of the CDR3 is TGTGCCAGCAGTTTTATCACCCTAGGGACCTTTGACACAGATACGCAGTATTTT.

In nucleotides, the CDR3 is TGTGCCACCAGCAGAGAACAGGCGCCCCAAGAGACCCAGTACTTC. It yields the protein CATSREQAPQETQYF. This sequence joins TRBV15 and TRBJ2-5; possibly TRBD1 for D (5 bases). The germline V gene has CDR1 LNHNV and CDR2 YYDKDF (reference sequence). The CDR3 consists of 15 residues. V dropped 0 bases and J dropped 1 base, with 9 bases sitting between them.

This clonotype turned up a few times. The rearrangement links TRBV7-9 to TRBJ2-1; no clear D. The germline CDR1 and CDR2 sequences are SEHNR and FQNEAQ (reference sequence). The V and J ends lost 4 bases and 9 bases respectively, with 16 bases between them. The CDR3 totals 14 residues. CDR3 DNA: TGTGCCAGCAGCTCCCCCCAAAAGTTACTTGAGCAGTTCTTC. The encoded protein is CASSSPQKLLEQFF.

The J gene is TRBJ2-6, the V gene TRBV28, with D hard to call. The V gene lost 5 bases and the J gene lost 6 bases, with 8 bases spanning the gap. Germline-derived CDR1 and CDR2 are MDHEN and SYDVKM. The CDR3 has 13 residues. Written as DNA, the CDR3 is TGTGCCAGCAGTCGTCTAGAGGCCAACGTCCTGACTTTC. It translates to CASSRLEANVLTF.

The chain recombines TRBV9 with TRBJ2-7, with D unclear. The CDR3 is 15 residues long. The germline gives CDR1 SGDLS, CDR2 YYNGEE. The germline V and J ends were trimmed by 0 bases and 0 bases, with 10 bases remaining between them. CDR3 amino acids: CASSVGSASSYEQYF. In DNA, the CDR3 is TGTGCCAGCAGCGTAGGCTCAGCCAGCTCCTACGAGCAGTACTTC.

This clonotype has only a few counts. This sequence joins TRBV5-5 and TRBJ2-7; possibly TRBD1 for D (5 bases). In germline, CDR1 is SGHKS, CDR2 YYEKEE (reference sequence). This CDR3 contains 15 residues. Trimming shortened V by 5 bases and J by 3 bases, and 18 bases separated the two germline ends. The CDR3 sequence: CASRHDRSLGYEQYF. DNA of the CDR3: TGTGCCAGCAGACATGACAGATCCTTGGGCTACGAGCAGTACTTC.

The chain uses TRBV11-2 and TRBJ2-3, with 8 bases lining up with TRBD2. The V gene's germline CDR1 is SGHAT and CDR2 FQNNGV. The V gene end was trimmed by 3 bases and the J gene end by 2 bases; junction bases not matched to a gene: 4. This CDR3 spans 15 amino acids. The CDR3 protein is CASSFRGGNTDTQYF. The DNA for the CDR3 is TGTGCCAGCAGCTTTCGGGGGGGCAACACAGATACGCAGTATTTT.

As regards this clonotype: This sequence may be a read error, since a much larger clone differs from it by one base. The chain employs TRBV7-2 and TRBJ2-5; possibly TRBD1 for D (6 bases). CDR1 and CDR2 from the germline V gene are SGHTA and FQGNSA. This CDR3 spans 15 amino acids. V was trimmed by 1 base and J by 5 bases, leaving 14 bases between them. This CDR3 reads CASSLGTGNMETQYF. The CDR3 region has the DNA TGTGCCAGCAGCTTAGGAACAGGGAACATGGAGACCCAGTACTTC. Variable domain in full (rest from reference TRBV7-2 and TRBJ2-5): GAGVSQSPSNKVTEKGKDVELRCDPISGHTALYWYRQSLGQGLEFLIYFQGNSAPDKSGLPSDRFSAERTGGSVSTLTIQRTQQEDSAVYLCASSLGTGNMETQYFGPGTRLLVL.

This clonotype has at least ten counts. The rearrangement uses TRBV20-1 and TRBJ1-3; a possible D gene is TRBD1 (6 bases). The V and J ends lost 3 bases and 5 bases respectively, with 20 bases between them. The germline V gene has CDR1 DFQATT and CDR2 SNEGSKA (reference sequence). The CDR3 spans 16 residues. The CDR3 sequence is CSASYLGGPSRNTIYF. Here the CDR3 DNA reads TGCAGTGCTAGTTACCTTGGGGGGCCGAGTAGAAACACCATATATTTT.

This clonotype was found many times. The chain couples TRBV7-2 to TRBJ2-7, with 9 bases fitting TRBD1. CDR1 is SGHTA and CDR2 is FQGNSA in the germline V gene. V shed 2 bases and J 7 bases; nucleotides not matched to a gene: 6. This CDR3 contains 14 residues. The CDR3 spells CASSLKGQGMEQYF. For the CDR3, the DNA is TGTGCCAGCAGCTTAAAAGGACAGGGGATGGAGCAGTACTTC.

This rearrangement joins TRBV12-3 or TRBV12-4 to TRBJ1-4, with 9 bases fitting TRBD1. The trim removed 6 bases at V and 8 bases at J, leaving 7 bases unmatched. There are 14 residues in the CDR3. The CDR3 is CASSQGQGREKLFF. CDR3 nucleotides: TGTGCCAGCAGCCAGGGACAGGGTCGAGAAAAACTGTTTTTT.

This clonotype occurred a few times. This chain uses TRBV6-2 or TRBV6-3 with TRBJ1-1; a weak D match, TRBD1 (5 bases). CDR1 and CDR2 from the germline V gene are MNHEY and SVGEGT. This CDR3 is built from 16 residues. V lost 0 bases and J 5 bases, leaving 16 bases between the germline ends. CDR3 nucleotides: TGTGCCAGCAGTTACTCGGAATTCGAGGGGCGGACTGAAGCTTTCTTT. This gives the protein CASSYSEFEGRTEAFF.

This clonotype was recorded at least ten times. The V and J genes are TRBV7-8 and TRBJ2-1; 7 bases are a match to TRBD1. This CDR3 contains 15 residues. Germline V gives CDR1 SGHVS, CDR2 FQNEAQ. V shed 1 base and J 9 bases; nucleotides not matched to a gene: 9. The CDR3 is CASSLGQGLLIEQFF. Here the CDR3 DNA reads TGTGCCAGCAGCTTAGGACAGGGCCTCCTTATTGAGCAGTTCTTC.